The 26 T cell receptor beta chains in this list originate from one sample, sequenced in a study of cytomegalovirus exposure and HLA in healthy donors. Primers: 60 Vbeta forward and 13 Jbeta reverse. Produced via immunoSEQ multiplex PCR; TCRdb's table is partial and in-frame only. Among roughly 120,000 clones listed, approximately 80% were seen once. Sequencing input: PBMCs. The receptor set was obtained from a woman aged 18-29 years in good health and CMV-seropositive.

V gene TRBV2 combines with J gene TRBJ2-1, with a tentative D call TRBD2 (6 bases). The CDR3 spans 11 residues. Germline-derived CDR1 and CDR2 are SNHLY and FYNNEI. Trimming took off 3 bases at V and 11 bases at J, with 8 bases between the two ends. The CDR3: CASSEGGKQFF. The CDR3 bases are TGTGCCAGCAGTGAGGGAGGAAAGCAGTTCTTC.

The rearrangement joins TRBV25-1 to TRBJ2-1; D is unresolved. The CDR3 is 14 amino acids. CDR1 is MGHDK, CDR2 SYGVNS, per germline. The germline V and J ends were trimmed by 3 bases and 9 bases, with 15 bases remaining between them. This CDR3 is CASSDTGRSGEQFF. CDR3 bases: TGTGCCAGCAGTGATACCGGCCGATCGGGTGAGCAGTTCTTC.

The V and J genes are TRBV7-9 and TRBJ2-4, with TRBD2 identical over 14 bases. Germline assignment: CDR1 SEHNR and CDR2 FQNEAQ (reference sequence). CDR3 length: 16 amino acids. V lost 5 bases to trimming and J lost 4 bases; unmatched junction nucleotides: 4. Here the CDR3 reads CASSAGTSGSKNIQYF. CDR3 DNA: TGTGCCAGCAGCGCTGGGACTAGCGGGAGTAAAAACATTCAGTACTTC.

This sequence joins TRBV27 and TRBJ2-2, with D perhaps TRBD1 (5 bases). The germline V gene has CDR1 MNHEY and CDR2 SMNVEV (reference sequence). This CDR3 is 15 amino acids long. V was shortened by 5 bases and J by 1 base, with 11 bases between the two germline ends. The CDR3 loop reads CASSTRQKNTGELFF. CDR3 DNA: TGTGCCAGCAGTACGAGACAGAAGAACACCGGGGAGCTGTTTTTT.

The chain couples TRBV9 to TRBJ2-1; 13 nucleotides line up with TRBD2. Germline V gene sequence: CDR1 SGDLS, CDR2 YYNGEE. The CDR3 extends over 16 amino acids. The trim removed 4 bases at V and 7 bases at J, leaving 8 bases unmatched. The CDR3 here is CASSYGLAGDRNEQFF. DNA of the CDR3: TGTGCCAGCAGCTACGGACTAGCGGGAGATAGGAATGAGCAGTTCTTC.

This sequence joins TRBV10-3 and TRBJ1-5, with D possibly TRBD1 on 6 matching bases. The CDR3 sequence is 16 residues long. V was cut by 6 bases and J by 0 bases, with 15 bases left in between. Germline assignment: CDR1 ENHRY and CDR2 SYGVKD. This chain's CDR3 is CAISLGGGYSNQPQHF. In nucleotides, the CDR3 is TGTGCCATCAGCCTGGGTGGGGGCTATAGCAATCAGCCCCAGCATTTT.

Only a few counts were recorded for this clone. The V and J genes are TRBV9 and TRBJ2-3; D remains ambiguous. The CDR3 is made up of 15 amino acids. Trimming removed 2 bases at V and 2 bases at J, with 12 bases between. The germline CDR1 and CDR2 sequences are SGDLS and YYNGEE. DNA of the CDR3: TGTGCCAGCAGCGTCCGACCGCGGCCCACAGATACGCAGTATTTT. As protein: CASSVRPRPTDTQYF.

This clone occurred once. The chain combines TRBV30 with TRBJ1-5, with D unresolved. The CDR3 is 13 residues long. V dropped 2 bases and J dropped 6 bases, with 11 bases sitting between them. Germline V CDR1 and CDR2: GTSNPN, SVGIG (reference sequence). DNA of the CDR3: TGTGCCTGGAGTCCGGGTCGCAGTCAGCCCCAGCATTTT. Its protein product is CAWSPGRSQPQHF.

The J gene is TRBJ2-5, the V gene TRBV7-8; TRBD1 might be the D (5 bases). With the DNA end fitting TRBJ2-7 better, the J assignment may be wrong. Germline CDR1 is SGHVS and CDR2 is FQNEAQ. This CDR3 has 15 amino acids. This CDR3 reads CASSLGLGVTYEQYF. The CDR3 DNA sequence: TGTGCCAGCAGCTTAGGGTTAGGGGTTACCTACGAGCAGTACTTC.

The J gene is TRBJ1-5, the V gene TRBV16; TRBD1 is a possible D gene (5 bases). Germline CDR1 and CDR2: KGHSY and FQNENV. The CDR3 covers 14 residues. Trimming cost V 5 bases and J 0 bases, with 8 bases left between them. The CDR3: CASSEQDSNQPQHF. The CDR3, as DNA: TGTGCCAGCAGCGAACAGGATAGCAATCAGCCCCAGCATTTT.

The chain is built from TRBV7-9 and TRBJ2-2; 11 bases are shared with TRBD2. The length of the CDR3 is 16 residues. The germline gives CDR1 SEHNR, CDR2 FQNEAQ (reference sequence). Trimming took 8 bases from V and 0 from J; bases not matched to a gene: 5. The CDR3 sequence is CASGSSGRTNTGELFF. In DNA, the CDR3 is TGTGCCAGCGGGTCTAGCGGGAGGACGAACACCGGGGAGCTGTTTTTT.

J is TRBJ2-7 and V is TRBV11-2; no definite D call. This CDR3 region has 14 residues. Germline V CDR1 and CDR2: SGHAT, FQNNGV. V lost 0 bases and J 5 bases, leaving 11 bases between the germline ends. The CDR3 spells CASSLERGLDEQYF. CDR3 DNA sequence: TGTGCCAGCAGCTTAGAACGAGGCCTGGACGAGCAGTACTTC. Drawing the rest from reference TRBV11-2 and TRBJ2-7, the complete variable domain is EAGVAQSPRYKIIEKRQSVAFWCNPISGHATLYWYQQILGQGPKLLIQFQNNGVVDDSQLPKDRFSAERLKGVDSTLKIQPAKLEDSAVYLCASSLERGLDEQYFGPGTRLTVT.

This clone appeared once. The chain joins TRBV5-1 to TRBJ2-7; D call uncertain. CDR1 is SGHRS and CDR2 is YFSETQ in the germline V gene. V dropped 0 bases and J dropped 10 bases, with 8 bases sitting between them. The CDR3 sequence is 11 residues long. CDR3 loop: CASSLGLEQYF. DNA of the CDR3: TGCGCCAGCAGCTTGGGACTCGAACAGTACTTC. Full variable domain (outside the CDR3, taken from reference TRBV5-1 and TRBJ2-7): KAGVTQTPRYLIKTRGQQVTLSCSPISGHRSVSWYQQTPGQGLQFLFEYFSETQRNKGNFPGRFSGRQFSNSRSEMNVSTLELGDSALYLCASSLGLEQYFGPGTRLTVT.

The V call is TRBV10-3, the J call TRBJ1-2, with D maybe TRBD1 (6 bases). V was pared by 2 bases and J by 11 bases, with 15 bases between. The CDR3 totals 13 residues. Germline V gene sequence: CDR1 ENHRY, CDR2 SYGVKD. Here the CDR3 reads CAISEVESGTYTF. The CDR3, as DNA: TGTGCCATCAGTGAGGTAGAGTCCGGGACATACACCTTC.

V is TRBV6-6 and J is TRBJ2-7, with 7 nucleotides matching TRBD2. This CDR3 spans 15 amino acids. CDR1 is MNHNY, CDR2 SVGAGI, per germline (reference sequence). The V and J ends lost 6 bases and 0 bases, in that order; junction bases with no gene match: 8. CDR3 protein: CASRGRAGISYEQYF. The CDR3, as DNA: TGTGCCAGCAGGGGACGAGCGGGAATCTCCTACGAGCAGTACTTC.

The V call is TRBV6-1, the J call TRBJ2-7, with 12 bases that match TRBD1. CDR3 length: 15 residues. J was trimmed by 6 bases and V by 6 bases; bases with no gene match: 9. CDR1 and CDR2 (germline): MNHNS, SASEGT. CDR3 DNA: TGTGCCAGCAGAACCGGGACAGGGGGCAACGGCGAGCAGTACTTC. Translating it yields CASRTGTGGNGEQYF.

The chain couples TRBV7-2 to TRBJ2-5, with TRBD2 matching 8 bases. CDR1 is SGHTA, CDR2 FQGNSA, per germline. This CDR3 region has 15 residues. The V segment lost 2 bases and the J segment 5 bases; nucleotides outside the gene matches: 7. The CDR3 spells CASSLLAGLGETQYF. The CDR3 region has the DNA TGTGCCAGCAGCTTACTAGCGGGCCTAGGGGAGACCCAGTACTTC.

V and J are TRBV5-1 and TRBJ2-7; TRBD2 might be the D (6 bases). The V and J ends lost 4 bases and 2 bases respectively, with 13 bases between them. The CDR3 loop spans 14 amino acids. CDR1 SGHRS and CDR2 YFSETQ come from the germline V gene. The DNA of the CDR3 is TGCGCCAGCAGCGAGAGCGGGTCCACCTACGAGCAGTACTTC. This translates into CASSESGSTYEQYF.

The chain joins TRBV11-2 to TRBJ2-5; maybe TRBD2 (5 bases). TRBJ2-7 matches the DNA end more closely, so the J call is doubtful. The CDR3 length is 15 residues. The germline CDR1 and CDR2 sequences are SGHAT and FQNNGV. The chain's CDR3 is CASSYGFTGIYEQYF. In DNA, the CDR3 is TGTGCCAGCAGTTACGGTTTCACGGGGATATACGAGCAGTACTTC.

The rearrangement links TRBV5-6 to TRBJ2-3; 7 nucleotides match TRBD2. Unmatched junction bases numbered 8, after V lost 0 bases and J lost 7 bases. Germline loops: CDR1 SGHDT, CDR2 YYEEEE. This CDR3 is 15 amino acids long. The CDR3 nucleotides read TGTGCCAGCAGCTTGGGAGCGGGACGAATCTATACGCAGTATTTT. Protein product: CASSLGAGRIYTQYF.

V usage is TRBV30 and J usage is TRBJ2-1, with 8 nucleotides matching TRBD2. The CDR3 loop spans 14 amino acids. Germline V gives CDR1 GTSNPN, CDR2 SVGIG (reference sequence). V gave up 3 bases and J gave up 7 bases; unmatched junction bases: 8. CDR3 in amino acids: CAWRTGTSVNEQFF. CDR3 in DNA: TGTGCCTGGAGAACCGGGACTAGTGTAAATGAGCAGTTCTTC.

CDR3 residues: CASSLAGSGDTQYF. Here the CDR3 DNA reads TGTGCCAGCAGCTTAGCCGGAAGCGGAGATACGCAGTATTTT. This chain joins TRBV7-9 and TRBJ2-3, with D tentatively TRBD2 (5 bases). Germline lookup yields CDR1 SEHNR and CDR2 FQNEAQ (reference sequence). The CDR3 totals 14 residues. With 0 bases removed from V and 5 bases from J, the gap between germline ends came to 9 bases.

The gene calls are TRBV30 and TRBJ1-1, with D possibly TRBD1 on 5 matching bases. Germline CDR1 GTSNPN, CDR2 SVGIG (reference sequence). The CDR3 spans 14 residues. V was shortened by 0 bases and J by 2 bases, with 10 bases between the two germline ends. The CDR3 sequence is CAWSVPGPNTEAFF. CDR3 in DNA: TGTGCCTGGAGTGTACCAGGGCCAAACACTGAAGCTTTCTTT.

The CDR3 region has the DNA TGTGCCAGCAGCCCCCGGTCGGGGAATGTCTATGGCTACACCTTC. Translating it yields CASSPRSGNVYGYTF. V usage is TRBV4-2 and J usage is TRBJ1-2; D remains ambiguous. Germline V gene lookup returns CDR1 LGHNA and CDR2 YNFKEQ. V was pared by 4 bases and J by 4 bases, with 16 bases between. The CDR3 is made up of 15 amino acids.

This chain uses TRBV4-1 with TRBJ2-3; 13 nucleotides line up with TRBD2. V trimming: 2 bases; J trimming: 6 bases; junction bases outside the gene matches: 8. The CDR3 is made up of 17 amino acids. Germline assignment: CDR1 MGHRA and CDR2 YSYEKL. In nucleotides, the CDR3 is TGCGCCAGCAGCCAATCCGGACTAGCGGGAGAGTACGATACGCAGTATTTT. It yields the protein CASSQSGLAGEYDTQYF.

The chain uses TRBV12-2 and TRBJ2-7; the D call in the table, TRBD1, was not verified against the DNA. TRBV12-2 is classified as a pseudogene. CDR3 size: 14 residues. This CDR3 is CASRRDRGTYEQYF. The CDR3 DNA is TGTGCAAGTCGCCGGGACAGGGGTACCTACGAGCAGTACTTC.